One sample yielded the 28 T cell receptor beta chains listed below, sequenced in a study of T cell repertoires in cytomegalovirus infection. Their antigens remain unidentified. TCRdb recomputed calls from the reads with MiXCR, one row per CDR3 protein. The sample has tens of thousands of distinct CDR3 sequences, about a third seen once. Material: PBMCs, sequenced either directly or after in vitro stimulation (not recorded which). The receptors originated from a human donor in good health (CMV status not recorded). Some clones in this sample may be carry-over from other donors' samples.

The J gene is TRBJ1-5, the V gene TRBV5-6; D possibly corresponds to TRBD1 (5 bases). CDR1 and CDR2 (germline): SGHDT, YYEEEE. V was shortened by 3 bases and J by 0 bases, with 10 bases between the two germline ends. The CDR3 is 15 residues long. As DNA, the CDR3 is TGTGCCAGCAGCTCAGGGATTTATAGCAATCAGCCCCAGCATTTT. This codes for CASSSGIYSNQPQHF.

The chain employs TRBV20-1 and TRBJ2-1; tentatively, D is TRBD2 (6 bases). CDR3 length: 15 amino acids. Trimming shortened V by 6 bases and J by 2 bases, and 17 bases separated the two germline ends. Germline CDR1 is DFQATT and CDR2 is SNEGSKA (reference sequence). In nucleotides, the CDR3 is TGCAGTGCCGAATACGGGACTGGCCCCTACAATGAGCAGTTCTTC. Translating gives CSAEYGTGPYNEQFF.

CDR3 nucleotides: TGTGCCAGCACCCTGACTAGCGGGAGAGATGAGCAGTTCTTC. Translation: CASTLTSGRDEQFF. The chain combines TRBV7-6 with TRBJ2-1, with 12 bases aligning to TRBD2. This CDR3 contains 14 residues. The germline gives CDR1 SGHVS, CDR2 FNYEAQ. J lost 8 bases, V lost 7 bases, and 6 bases had no gene match.

This clonotype was detected only a few times. V and J are TRBV7-9 and TRBJ2-3; a possible D gene is TRBD2 (5 bases). V gave up 7 bases and J gave up 2 bases, with 10 bases separating them. The germline V gene has CDR1 SEHNR and CDR2 FQNEAQ (reference sequence). This CDR3 is 13 amino acids long. The CDR3 DNA sequence: TGTGCCAGCAAGAGGGCGAACACAGATACGCAGTATTTT. Translating it yields CASKRANTDTQYF. The full variable domain, completed using reference TRBV7-9 and TRBJ2-3, is DTGVSQNPRHKITKRGQNVTFRCDPISEHNRLYWYRQTLGQGPEFLTYFQNEAQLEKSRLLSDRFSAERPKGSFSTLEIQRTEQGDSAMYLCASKRANTDTQYFGPGTRLTVL.

The chain has TRBV19 and TRBJ2-7; 14 nucleotides match TRBD2. The trim removed 5 bases at V and 1 base at J, leaving 7 bases unmatched. CDR1 LNHDA and CDR2 SQIVND come from the germline V gene (reference sequence). There are 17 residues in the CDR3. The CDR3 coding sequence is TGTGCCAGTAGTTTGGGACTAGCGGGAGAGAGGTCCTACGAGCAGTACTTC. This sequence encodes CASSLGLAGERSYEQYF.

This clonotype has only a few counts. V and J are TRBV6-5 and TRBJ1-1; possible D gene TRBD1, 6 bases. Trimming pared 0 bases from V and 2 bases from J, leaving 19 bases between. CDR1 and CDR2 from the germline V gene are MNHEY and SVGAGI. The CDR3 loop spans 18 amino acids. The CDR3 DNA reads as TGTGCCAGCAGTTACTCGTGGGGTGTCAGGGGTGATAACACTGAAGCTTTCTTT. Translated, it gives CASSYSWGVRGDNTEAFF.

The chain is built from TRBV5-5 and TRBJ2-7, with D unclear. The CDR3 contains 15 residues. Germline V gene lookup returns CDR1 SGHKS and CDR2 YYEKEE (reference sequence). Trimming shortened V by 5 bases and J by 2 bases, and 17 bases separated the two germline ends. CDR3 DNA: TGTGCCAGCAGTCCCCTCCAATATAGGGCCTACGAGCAGTACTTC. It translates to CASSPLQYRAYEQYF.

This clonotype was seen a single time. This CDR3 reads CASSVGGDSGEPQHF. For the CDR3, the DNA is TGTGCCAGCAGCGTAGGGGGGGACTCCGGAGAGCCCCAGCATTTT. This chain joins TRBV9 and TRBJ1-5; D is possibly TRBD1 (5 bases). Trimming removed 0 bases from V and 8 bases from J, with 15 bases in between. Per the germline V gene, CDR1 is SGDLS and CDR2 is YYNGEE. The CDR3 has 15 residues.

This clonotype appeared once. The chain carries TRBV12-3 or TRBV12-4 and TRBJ2-3; 9 positions agree with TRBD2. The CDR3 sequence is 15 residues long. V shed 3 bases and J 5 bases; nucleotides not matched to a gene: 6. For the CDR3, the DNA is TGTGCCAGCAGTTTTCGCCCTAGCGGGGAAGATACGCAGTATTTT. Translating it yields CASSFRPSGEDTQYF.

The V call is TRBV15, the J call TRBJ2-6; 9 nucleotides match TRBD1. CDR1 and CDR2 (germline): LNHNV, YYDKDF (reference sequence). The CDR3 loop spans 17 amino acids. Trimming cost V 6 bases and J 1 base; bases outside gene matches: 7. In DNA form, the CDR3 reads TGTGCCACCAGGCCGACAGGGGGAATTTCTGGGGCCAACGTCCTGACTTTC. Translating it yields CATRPTGGISGANVLTF.

The table lists this clonotype with a few counts. The chain uses TRBV7-9 and TRBJ1-1; D is unclear. There are 14 residues in the CDR3. Germline loops: CDR1 SEHNR, CDR2 FQNEAQ (reference sequence). The ends were cut back, 1 base at V and 6 bases at J, with 12 bases in the middle. CDR3 DNA: TGTGCCAGCAGCTTAGTAGGTAGCTGGTCTGAAGCTTTCTTT. Translation: CASSLVGSWSEAFF.

V and J are TRBV28 and TRBJ1-3; D call uncertain. Germline V gene data show CDR1 as MDHEN and CDR2 as SYDVKM. The CDR3 spans 13 residues. Trimming left V 1 base short and J 2 bases short, with 3 bases between. DNA of the CDR3: TGTGCCAGCAGTTTATACGCTGGAAACACCATATATTTT. It translates to CASSLYAGNTIYF.

This rearrangement joins TRBV9 to TRBJ2-1, with D perhaps matching TRBD1 or TRBD2 (5 bases each). Germline assignment: CDR1 SGDLS and CDR2 YYNGEE. This CDR3 contains 15 residues. V lost 4 bases and J 7 bases, leaving 18 bases between the germline ends. DNA of the CDR3: TGTGCCAGCAGCTCCGCTAGGGACGGTGGGAATGAGCAGTTCTTC. Its translation is CASSSARDGGNEQFF.

This clonotype was observed a handful of times. V and J are TRBV6-5 and TRBJ2-4, with TRBD2 matching over 8 bases. The CDR3 contains 14 residues. CDR1 is MNHEY, CDR2 SVGAGI, per germline. The trim removed 5 bases at V and 2 bases at J, leaving 2 bases unmatched. The CDR3: CASSRGGPKNIQYF. The CDR3 bases are TGTGCCAGCAGTCGGGGGGGCCCCAAAAACATTCAGTACTTC.

The chain uses TRBV27 and TRBJ1-5; D uncertain. V was shortened by 2 bases and J by 4 bases, with 6 bases between the two germline ends. The CDR3 consists of 13 residues. CDR1 is MNHEY, CDR2 SMNVEV, per germline (reference sequence). As DNA, the CDR3 is TGTGCCAGCAGTTTAAAAGGAAATCAGCCCCAGCATTTT. Protein sequence: CASSLKGNQPQHF.

This clonotype was seen a few times. The gene calls are TRBV4-1 and TRBJ2-7; D may correspond to TRBD1 or TRBD2 (5 bases each). V lost 4 bases, J lost 4 bases, and 17 bases lay in between. CDR3 length equals 15 residues. From germline, CDR1 is MGHRA and CDR2 YSYEKL. Here the CDR3 reads CASSPNRDGYYEQYF. Here the CDR3 DNA reads TGCGCCAGCAGCCCTAACCGGGACGGCTATTACGAGCAGTACTTC.

Many counts were recorded for this clonotype. The gene calls are TRBV9 and TRBJ2-7; 9 bases are shared with TRBD2. Per germline, CDR1 SGDLS and CDR2 YYNGEE. This CDR3 is built from 18 residues. Trimming at V came to 4 bases and at J to 1 base, leaving 15 bases not matched to a gene. The CDR3 nucleotides read TGTGCCAGCAGCCCCCATAGCGGGAGCGAATATATGTCCTACGAGCAGTACTTC. This encodes CASSPHSGSEYMSYEQYF.

V usage is TRBV19 and J usage is TRBJ1-5; 9 bases map to TRBD1. V shed 5 bases and J 2 bases; nucleotides not matched to a gene: 1. There are 14 residues in the CDR3. CDR1 is LNHDA, CDR2 SQIVND, per germline (reference sequence). CDR3 in amino acids: CASSGTGRNQPQHF. The CDR3 bases are TGTGCCAGTAGTGGGACAGGGCGCAATCAGCCCCAGCATTTT.

The chain couples TRBV7-8 to TRBJ1-4; 8 bases map to TRBD1. The CDR3 consists of 16 residues. The trim removed 5 bases at V and 5 bases at J, leaving 10 bases unmatched. In germline, CDR1 is SGHVS, CDR2 FQNEAQ. CDR3 loop: CASSNNPGQANEKLFF. In nucleotides, the CDR3 is TGTGCCAGCAGCAACAACCCGGGACAGGCGAATGAAAAACTGTTTTTT.

V and J are TRBV4-1 and TRBJ2-1; D is unclear. The CDR3 is made up of 15 amino acids. The germline V gene encodes CDR1 MGHRA and CDR2 YSYEKL. V gave up 4 bases and J gave up 2 bases, with 12 bases separating them. CDR3 residues: CASSRSRLAYNEQFF. In nucleotides, the CDR3 is TGCGCCAGCAGCCGAAGCAGACTTGCCTACAATGAGCAGTTCTTC.

The V gene is TRBV19, the J gene TRBJ2-1, with 11 bases matching TRBD2. Germline V gene sequence: CDR1 LNHDA, CDR2 SQIVND (reference sequence). The CDR3 is 15 amino acids. V lost 7 bases, J lost 6 bases, and 8 bases stayed unmatched. This CDR3 is CASTPLAGGANEQFF. CDR3 nucleotides: TGTGCCAGTACTCCTCTAGCGGGAGGCGCCAATGAGCAGTTCTTC. Based on the CDR3 plus reference TRBV19 and TRBJ2-1, the full variable domain is DGGITQSPKYLFRKEGQNVTLSCEQNLNHDAMYWYRQDPGQGLRLIYYSQIVNDFQKGDIAEGYSVSREKKESFPLTVTSAQKNPTAFYLCASTPLAGGANEQFFGPGTRLTVL.

This chain joins TRBV5-1 and TRBJ2-5, with TRBD2 matching over 10 bases. Losses at the gene ends were 4 bases for V and 4 bases for J; bases not matched to a gene: 7. This CDR3 region has 15 residues. Germline-derived CDR1 and CDR2 are SGHRS and YFSETQ. In nucleotides, the CDR3 is TGCGCCAGCAGCCGAGCGGGGGGGCCGTTAGAGACCCAGTACTTC. Translation gives CASSRAGGPLETQYF.

The chain couples TRBV7-6 to TRBJ2-2, with D perhaps TRBD1 (6 bases). The length of the CDR3 is 14 residues. Looked up from germline, CDR1 is SGHVS and CDR2 is FNYEAQ. The V end lost 5 bases, the J end lost 7 bases, and 14 bases lay between the germline ends. Here the CDR3 reads CASSPRGKVGELFF. Written as DNA, the CDR3 is TGTGCCAGCAGCCCCAGGGGAAAGGTCGGGGAGCTGTTTTTT.

CDR3 nucleotides: TGTGCCAGCAGTGAACCAAACTACAATGAGCAGTTCTTC. It codes for CASSEPNYNEQFF. The chain uses TRBV2 and TRBJ2-1; D is unresolved. The V end lost 2 bases, the J end lost 3 bases, and 5 bases lay between the germline ends. The CDR3 spans 13 residues. The germline V gene has CDR1 SNHLY and CDR2 FYNNEI. The full variable domain, with the rest looked up from reference TRBV2 and TRBJ2-1, is EPEVTQTPSHQVTQMGQEVILRCVPISNHLYFYWYRQILGQKVEFLVSFYNNEISEKSEIFDDQFSVERPDGSNFTLKIRSTKLEDSAMYFCASSEPNYNEQFFGPGTRLTVL.

This sequence joins TRBV27 and TRBJ2-1; D tentatively reads TRBD1 or TRBD2 (6 bases each). CDR1 and CDR2 from the germline V gene are MNHEY and SMNVEV (reference sequence). V dropped 5 bases and J dropped 4 bases, with 21 bases sitting between them. This CDR3 has 17 residues. Here the CDR3 reads CASSPGGAEGEYNEQFF. CDR3 nucleotide sequence: TGTGCCAGCAGTCCCGGAGGCGCGGAGGGGGAATACAATGAGCAGTTCTTC.

In its sample, this clonotype was seen once. The genes are TRBV7-4 and TRBJ2-1, with TRBD2 matching 7 bases. Trimming at V came to 6 bases and at J to 10 bases, leaving 9 bases not matched to a gene. CDR3 length: 13 residues. Germline V lookup: CDR1 SGHVT, CDR2 SQSDAQ. In DNA, the CDR3 is TGTGCCAGCAGTCACAGCGGGATAAACGAGCAGTTCTTC. This gives the protein CASSHSGINEQFF. Combining the CDR3 with reference TRBV7-4 and TRBJ2-1 gives the whole variable domain GAGVSQSPRYKVAKRGRDVALRCDSISGHVTLYWYRQTLGQGSEVLTYSQSDAQRDKSGRPSGRFSAERPERSVSTLKIQRTEQGDSAVYLCASSHSGINEQFFGPGTRLTVL.

The chain's CDR3 is CSAIQGRSTEAFF. The CDR3 coding sequence is TGCAGTGCTATACAGGGTAGGTCAACTGAAGCTTTCTTT. J is TRBJ1-1 and V is TRBV20-1; a possible D gene is TRBD1 (6 bases). Germline V lookup: CDR1 DFQATT, CDR2 SNEGSKA (reference sequence). There are 13 residues in the CDR3. V was pared by 4 bases and J by 5 bases, with 14 bases between.

The gene calls are TRBV7-9 and TRBJ2-1, with D possibly TRBD1 on 6 matching bases. V was shortened by 4 bases and J by 2 bases, with 9 bases between the two germline ends. This CDR3 has 14 residues. Germline loops: CDR1 SEHNR, CDR2 FQNEAQ (reference sequence). The CDR3 spells CASSSRTAYNEQFF. CDR3 nucleotides: TGTGCCAGCAGCTCAAGGACAGCCTACAATGAGCAGTTCTTC.